The clone carrying this T cell receptor beta chain was found a few times. The antigen is unknown. Sequenced material consisted of expressed TCRB transcripts (all of the isolated RNA was reverse transcribed). TCRdb's table, derived via immunoSEQ multiplex PCR, lists solely in-frame clones and lacks some. The sample includes about 180,000 clones, roughly an eighth seen only once; the top ten take roughly 0.6%. Purity exceeded 95% in all sorted populations. These data belong to a study of beta chain features in type 1 diabetes. Overall study results and limits: Shorter TCRB CDR3s, moderately but significantly so, were found in Type 1 diabetes patients in all four CD4+ subsets. The naive, central memory and Treg TCRB repertoires looked more alike in patients than they did in healthy donors.

Germline-derived CDR1 and CDR2 are SGHDN and FVKESK. The CDR3 consists of 16 residues. With V trimmed by 1 base and J by 4 bases, 8 bases remained unmatched. This chain links TRBV14 with TRBJ2-7; 9 bases agree with TRBD1. The TCR was taken from a woman in her late teens or twenties in good health. Sequences were obtained from central memory CD4+ T cells from blood. CDR3 loop: CASSQGAGQGRYEQYF. CDR3 DNA: TGTGCCAGCAGCCAAGGCGCCGGACAGGGGAGGTACGAGCAGTACTTC. Using reference TRBV14 and TRBJ2-7 for the parts outside the CDR3, the full variable domain is EAGVTQFPSHSVIEKGQTVTLRCDPISGHDNLYWYRRVMGKEIKFLLHFVKESKQDESGMPNNRFLAERTGGTYSTLKVQPAELEDSGVYFCASSQGAGQGRYEQYFGPGTRLTVT.